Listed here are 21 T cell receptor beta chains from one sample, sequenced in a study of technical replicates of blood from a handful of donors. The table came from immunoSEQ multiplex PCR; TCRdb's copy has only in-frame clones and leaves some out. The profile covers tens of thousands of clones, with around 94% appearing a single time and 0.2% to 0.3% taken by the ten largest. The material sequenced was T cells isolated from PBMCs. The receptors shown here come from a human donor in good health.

CDR3 coding DNA: TGCGCCAGCAGTGAGTCCGGAGGCCCCAGAAAAGCTTTCTTT. This sequence encodes CASSESGGPRKAFF. The V and J genes are TRBV10-1 and TRBJ1-1; D gene unclear. The V gene lost 0 bases and the J gene lost 9 bases, with 14 bases spanning the gap. The V gene's germline CDR1 is WNHNN and CDR2 SYGVQD (reference sequence). This CDR3 has 14 amino acids.

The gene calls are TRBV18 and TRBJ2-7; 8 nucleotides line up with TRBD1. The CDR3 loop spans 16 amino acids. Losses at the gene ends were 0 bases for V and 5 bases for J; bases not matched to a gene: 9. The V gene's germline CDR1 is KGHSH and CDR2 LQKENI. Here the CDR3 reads CASSPPLGQGLDEQYF. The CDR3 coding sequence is TGTGCCAGCTCACCACCCCTTGGACAGGGCCTCGACGAGCAGTACTTC. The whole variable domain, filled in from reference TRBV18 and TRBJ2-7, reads NAGVMQNPRHLVRRRGQEARLRCSPMKGHSHVYWYRQLPEEGLKFMVYLQKENIIDESGMPKERFSAEFPKEGPSILRIQQVVRGDSAAYFCASSPPLGQGLDEQYFGPGTRLTVT.

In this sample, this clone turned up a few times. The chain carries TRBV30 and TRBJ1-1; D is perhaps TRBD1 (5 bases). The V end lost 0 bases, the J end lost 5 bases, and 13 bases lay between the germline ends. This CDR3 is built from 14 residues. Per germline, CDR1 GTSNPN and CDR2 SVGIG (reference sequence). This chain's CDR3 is CAWSVSIGGTEAFF. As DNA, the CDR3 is TGTGCCTGGAGTGTATCGATCGGGGGGACTGAAGCTTTCTTT.

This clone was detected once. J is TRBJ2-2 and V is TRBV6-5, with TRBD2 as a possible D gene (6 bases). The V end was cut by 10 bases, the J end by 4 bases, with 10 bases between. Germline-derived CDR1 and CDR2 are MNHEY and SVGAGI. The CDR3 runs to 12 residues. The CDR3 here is CAITGSTGELFF. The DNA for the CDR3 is TGTGCCATCACCGGGAGCACCGGGGAGCTGTTTTTT.

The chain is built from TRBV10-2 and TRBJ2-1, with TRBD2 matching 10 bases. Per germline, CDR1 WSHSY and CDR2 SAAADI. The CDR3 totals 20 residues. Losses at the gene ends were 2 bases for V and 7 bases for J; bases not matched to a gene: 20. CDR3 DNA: TGCGCCAGCAGTGAGGGGATCTTGGCTAGCGGGAGCTCCCCTACGAATGAGCAGTTCTTC. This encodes CASSEGILASGSSPTNEQFF.

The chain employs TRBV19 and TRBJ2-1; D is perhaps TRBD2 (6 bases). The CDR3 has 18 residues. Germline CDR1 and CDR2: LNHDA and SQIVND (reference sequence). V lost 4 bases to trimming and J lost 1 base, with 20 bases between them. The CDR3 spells CASSTPFLTGVSYNEQFF. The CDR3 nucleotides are TGTGCCAGTAGTACCCCATTCTTAACGGGAGTTTCCTACAATGAGCAGTTCTTC.

The CDR3 protein is CASSSTGGGEQYF. For the CDR3, the DNA is TGCGCCAGCAGCTCAACAGGGGGCGGCGAGCAGTACTTC. This rearrangement joins TRBV5-1 to TRBJ2-7, with 9 bases fitting TRBD1. Germline-derived CDR1 and CDR2 are SGHRS and YFSETQ. Unmatched junction bases numbered 4, after V lost 3 bases and J lost 6 bases. The CDR3 is 13 amino acids.

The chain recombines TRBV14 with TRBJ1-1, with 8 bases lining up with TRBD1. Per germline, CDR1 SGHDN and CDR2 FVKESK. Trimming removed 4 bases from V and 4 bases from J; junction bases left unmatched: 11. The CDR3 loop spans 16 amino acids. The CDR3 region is CASSPSRDRWVTEAFF. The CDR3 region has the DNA TGTGCCAGCAGCCCGTCGCGGGACAGGTGGGTCACTGAAGCTTTCTTT.

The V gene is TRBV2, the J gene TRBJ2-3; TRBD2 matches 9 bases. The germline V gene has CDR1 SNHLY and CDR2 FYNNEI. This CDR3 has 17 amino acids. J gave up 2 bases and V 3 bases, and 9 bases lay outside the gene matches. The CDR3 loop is CASSEGLSGGLTDTQYF. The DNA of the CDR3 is TGTGCCAGCAGTGAGGGCCTTAGCGGGGGACTCACAGATACGCAGTATTTT.

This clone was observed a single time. The CDR3 DNA follows: TGTGCCAGCAGCTTCCAGGGGCCCGGCCAGCCCCAGCATTTT. As protein: CASSFQGPGQPQHF. J is TRBJ1-5 and V is TRBV5-6; D perhaps matches TRBD1 (6 bases). CDR1 is SGHDT, CDR2 YYEEEE, per germline. The CDR3 totals 14 residues. Trimming removed 2 bases from V and 7 bases from J, with 13 bases in between. Drawing the rest from reference TRBV5-6 and TRBJ1-5, the complete variable domain is DAGVTQSPTHLIKTRGQQVTLRCSPKSGHDTVSWYQQALGQGPQFIFQYYEEEERQRGNFPDRFSGHQFPNYSSELNVNALLLGDSALYLCASSFQGPGQPQHFGDGTRLSIL.

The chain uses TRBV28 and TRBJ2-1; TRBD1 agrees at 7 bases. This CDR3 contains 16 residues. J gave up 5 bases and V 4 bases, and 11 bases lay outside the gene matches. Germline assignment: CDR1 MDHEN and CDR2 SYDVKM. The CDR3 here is CASSSLGQVGHNEQFF. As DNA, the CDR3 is TGTGCCAGCAGTTCCCTCGGACAGGTGGGCCACAATGAGCAGTTCTTC. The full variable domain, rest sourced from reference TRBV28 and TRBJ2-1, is DVKVTQSSRYLVKRTGEKVFLECVQDMDHENMFWYRQDPGLGLRLIYFSYDVKMKEKGDIPEGYSVSREKKERFSLILESASTNQTSMYLCASSSLGQVGHNEQFFGPGTRLTVL.

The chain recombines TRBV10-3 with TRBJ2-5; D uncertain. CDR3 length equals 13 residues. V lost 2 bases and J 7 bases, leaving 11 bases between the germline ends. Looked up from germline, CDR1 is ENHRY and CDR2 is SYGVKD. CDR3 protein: CAISEEAELTQYF. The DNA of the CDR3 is TGTGCCATCAGTGAGGAGGCGGAGTTGACCCAGTACTTC.

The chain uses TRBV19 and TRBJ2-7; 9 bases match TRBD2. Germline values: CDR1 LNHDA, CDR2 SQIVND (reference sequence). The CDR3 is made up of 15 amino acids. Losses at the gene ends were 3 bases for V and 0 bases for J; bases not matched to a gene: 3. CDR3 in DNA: TGTGCCAGTAGTATGCTGGGACTAGCCTCCTACGAGCAGTACTTC. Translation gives CASSMLGLASYEQYF.

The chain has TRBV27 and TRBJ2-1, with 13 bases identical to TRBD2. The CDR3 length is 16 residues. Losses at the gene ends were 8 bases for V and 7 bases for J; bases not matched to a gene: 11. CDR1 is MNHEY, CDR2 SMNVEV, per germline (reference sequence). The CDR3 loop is CASGLLAGGPYNEQFF. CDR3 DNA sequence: TGTGCCAGCGGATTACTAGCGGGAGGGCCATATAATGAGCAGTTCTTC.

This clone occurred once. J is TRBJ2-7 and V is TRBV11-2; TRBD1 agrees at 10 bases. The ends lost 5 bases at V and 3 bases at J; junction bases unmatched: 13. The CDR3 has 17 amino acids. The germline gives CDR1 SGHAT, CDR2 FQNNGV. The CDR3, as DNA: TGTGCCAGCAGCCGTAATTATCCGGGACAGGGGAGCTACGAGCAGTACTTC. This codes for CASSRNYPGQGSYEQYF.

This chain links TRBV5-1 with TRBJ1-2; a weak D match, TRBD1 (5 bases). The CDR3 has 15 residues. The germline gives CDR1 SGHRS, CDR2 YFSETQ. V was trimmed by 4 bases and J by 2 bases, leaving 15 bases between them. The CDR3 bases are TGCGCCAGCAGCCTGGGGCGCGGAACCAACTATGGCTACACCTTC. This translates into CASSLGRGTNYGYTF.

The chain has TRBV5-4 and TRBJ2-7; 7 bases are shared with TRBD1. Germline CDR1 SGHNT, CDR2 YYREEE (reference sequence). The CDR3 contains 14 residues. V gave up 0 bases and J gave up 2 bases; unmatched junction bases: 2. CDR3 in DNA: TGTGCCAGCAGCTTGGGGGACAGTCCCTACGAGCAGTACTTC. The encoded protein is CASSLGDSPYEQYF.

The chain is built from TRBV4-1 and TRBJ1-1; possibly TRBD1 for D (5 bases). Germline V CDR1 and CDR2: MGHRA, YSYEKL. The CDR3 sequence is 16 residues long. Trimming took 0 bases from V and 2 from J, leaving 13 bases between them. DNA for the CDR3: TGCGCCAGCAGCCAAGACTCGGGACTGGTCAACACTGAAGCTTTCTTT. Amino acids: CASSQDSGLVNTEAFF.

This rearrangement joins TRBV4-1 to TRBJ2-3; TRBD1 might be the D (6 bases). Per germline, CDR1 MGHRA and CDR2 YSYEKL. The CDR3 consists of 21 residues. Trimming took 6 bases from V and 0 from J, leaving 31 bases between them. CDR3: CASRQGPRLLDWAPSTDTQYF. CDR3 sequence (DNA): TGCGCCAGCAGACAGGGACCGAGACTTCTGGACTGGGCCCCTAGCACAGATACGCAGTATTTT.

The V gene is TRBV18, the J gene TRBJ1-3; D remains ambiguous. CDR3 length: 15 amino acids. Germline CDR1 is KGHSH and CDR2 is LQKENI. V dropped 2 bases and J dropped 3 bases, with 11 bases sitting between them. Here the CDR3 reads CASSPEPYFGNTIYF. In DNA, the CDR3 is TGTGCCAGCTCACCAGAGCCGTACTTTGGAAACACCATATATTTT.

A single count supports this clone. The CDR3 DNA follows: TGTGCCAGCAGCAGGACAGGCGATCAGCCCCAGCATTTT. Translated, it gives CASSRTGDQPQHF. The chain combines TRBV6-1 with TRBJ1-5; TRBD1 matches 7 bases. With V trimmed by 6 bases and J by 5 bases, 4 bases remained unmatched. The CDR3 runs to 13 residues. Germline lookup yields CDR1 MNHNS and CDR2 SASEGT.